One and the same sample provided the 21 T cell receptor beta chains below, sequenced in a study of identical twins. TCRdb analysed the 5' RACE reads with MiXCR anew, one entry per CDR3 protein. The data hold around 1.7 million distinct CDR3 sequences, with less than 40% observed a single time. What was sequenced was cord blood. These TCRs come from a newborn girl in good health.

This sequence joins TRBV10-3 and TRBJ2-3; possibly TRBD1 or TRBD2 for D (5 bases each). V lost 5 bases and J 1 base, leaving 7 bases between the germline ends. Germline assignment: CDR1 ENHRY and CDR2 SYGVKD. The CDR3 extends over 13 amino acids. CDR3 protein: CAISQGRTDTQYF. The CDR3 DNA is TGTGCCATCAGTCAGGGACGCACAGATACGCAGTATTTT.

This rearrangement joins TRBV28 to TRBJ2-5; 7 bases are shared with TRBD2. CDR1 is MDHEN, CDR2 SYDVKM, per germline. V lost 2 bases to trimming and J lost 2 bases; unmatched junction nucleotides: 14. CDR3 size: 18 residues. The CDR3 loop reads CASSLPRIRTSYQETQYF. CDR3 bases: TGTGCCAGCAGTTTACCGCGTATTCGGACTAGTTATCAAGAGACCCAGTACTTC.

The chain carries TRBV11-2 and TRBJ2-2; 10 nucleotides agree with TRBD2. After removal of 3 bases from V and 5 bases from J, the junction contained 6 bases not matched to a gene. Germline-derived CDR1 and CDR2 are SGHAT and FQNNGV. CDR3 length: 16 amino acids. CDR3 DNA: TGTGCCAGCAGCTTCCGATCTAGCGGGAGTACCGGGGAGCTGTTTTTT. Translated: CASSFRSSGSTGELFF.

This chain joins TRBV21-1 and TRBJ1-2; the table assigns TRBD1, which was not confirmed against the DNA. TRBV21-1 is a documented pseudogene. The CDR3 extends over 17 amino acids. The CDR3 spells CASSKDADRDRNYGYTF. CDR3 DNA sequence: TGTGCCAGCAGCAAGGATGCTGACCGGGACCGTAACTATGGCTACACCTTC.

There are a few counts of this clonotype. CDR3 DNA sequence: TGTGCCAGCAGCCAAGGTCTAGGGACTGGGGCCAACGTCCTGACTTTC. Translation gives CASSQGLGTGANVLTF. The V and J genes are TRBV3-1 and TRBJ2-6; D call uncertain. Germline CDR1 reads LGHDT; CDR2 reads YNNKEL (reference sequence). CDR3 length: 16 amino acids. Trimming removed 1 base from V and 2 bases from J, with 9 bases in between.

The chain carries TRBV7-9 and TRBJ2-1; D remains unclear. Per germline, CDR1 SEHNR and CDR2 FQNEAQ (reference sequence). Trimming cost V 6 bases and J 13 bases, with 13 bases left between them. The CDR3 is 11 amino acids. DNA for the CDR3: TGTGCCAGCAGTTACATCGGACCACAGTTCTTC. The encoded protein is CASSYIGPQFF.

This chain connects TRBV2 to TRBJ1-1; weak D call: TRBD1 (5 bases). Germline V gives CDR1 SNHLY, CDR2 FYNNEI. V dropped 6 bases and J dropped 1 base, with 12 bases sitting between them. The CDR3 totals 14 residues. The CDR3 region is CASRKGSQNTEAFF. The CDR3 coding sequence is TGTGCCAGCAGGAAGGGGTCCCAGAACACTGAAGCTTTCTTT.

The chain joins TRBV9 to TRBJ2-1; D might be TRBD1 (6 bases). Trimming left V 3 bases short and J 7 bases short, with 11 bases between. The CDR3 covers 13 residues. Germline V CDR1 and CDR2: SGDLS, YYNGEE. The DNA for the CDR3 is TGTGCCAGCAGCGCACCCACAGGGAATGAGCAGTTCTTC. This sequence encodes CASSAPTGNEQFF. The complete variable domain, with remaining parts taken from reference TRBV9 and TRBJ2-1, reads DSGVTQTPKHLITATGQRVTLRCSPRSGDLSVYWYQQSLDQGLQFLIQYYNGEERAKGNILERFSAQQFPDLHSELNLSSLELGDSALYFCASSAPTGNEQFFGPGTRLTVL.

The chain combines TRBV5-1 with TRBJ1-2, with D possibly matching TRBD1 (6 bases). Germline values: CDR1 SGHRS, CDR2 YFSETQ. This CDR3 is built from 17 residues. V dropped 0 bases and J dropped 8 bases, with 23 bases sitting between them. For the CDR3, the DNA is TGCGCCAGCAGCTTGGCTCCTACCCGGCACAGGGTTGGAGGCTACACCTTC. Encoded protein: CASSLAPTRHRVGGYTF.

There are a few counts of this clonotype. This chain connects TRBV6-6 to TRBJ2-1; D not certain. Germline V lookup: CDR1 MNHNY, CDR2 SVGAGI (reference sequence). The CDR3 loop spans 13 amino acids. Trimming shortened V by 3 bases and J by 5 bases, and 8 bases separated the two germline ends. The DNA for the CDR3 is TGTGCCAGCAGTTATGGCCGGGACAATGAGCAGTTCTTC. Amino acid sequence: CASSYGRDNEQFF.

The chain joins TRBV5-1 to TRBJ2-3; D uncertain. There are 15 residues in the CDR3. The germline V gene has CDR1 SGHRS and CDR2 YFSETQ. V was pared by 7 bases and J by 2 bases, with 17 bases between. The CDR3 is CASGIVRVTTDTQYF. CDR3 nucleotide sequence: TGCGCCAGCGGGATTGTAAGAGTGACCACAGATACGCAGTATTTT.

The sample holds a few counts of this clonotype. The chain is built from TRBV5-4 and TRBJ1-2; 9 nucleotides agree with TRBD1. Unmatched junction bases numbered 11, after V lost 4 bases and J lost 4 bases. This CDR3 has 16 residues. Germline V gene lookup returns CDR1 SGHNT and CDR2 YYREEE (reference sequence). The CDR3 sequence: CASSGGTGLMSYGYTF. In nucleotides, the CDR3 is TGTGCCAGCAGCGGTGGGACAGGGTTGATGTCCTATGGCTACACCTTC.

The rearrangement joins TRBV6-5 to TRBJ2-4; 8 bases match TRBD2. With V trimmed by 4 bases and J by 10 bases, 9 bases remained unmatched. The germline gives CDR1 MNHEY, CDR2 SVGAGI. The CDR3 has 14 amino acids. In DNA, the CDR3 is TGTGCCAGCAGTTTCGAGGGGGGACTAGGGATTCAGTACTTC. This encodes CASSFEGGLGIQYF.

J is TRBJ2-7 and V is TRBV2, with D possibly being TRBD2 (7 bases). The length of the CDR3 is 13 residues. V was cut by 4 bases and J by 7 bases, with 14 bases left in between. Looked up from germline, CDR1 is SNHLY and CDR2 is FYNNEI. The CDR3 loop is CASSGGGRNEQYF. As DNA, the CDR3 is TGTGCCAGCAGTGGCGGGGGCCGCAATGAGCAGTACTTC.

This clonotype has at least ten counts. The V gene is TRBV10-3, the J gene TRBJ2-3; D is unclear. The CDR3 has 12 amino acids. Trimming pared 8 bases from V and 1 base from J, leaving 7 bases between. Germline CDR1 reads ENHRY; CDR2 reads SYGVKD. CDR3 protein: CAIQGRTDTQYF. The CDR3 DNA sequence: TGTGCCATCCAAGGACGCACAGATACGCAGTATTTT.

CDR3 region: CASSPTNTGYEQYF. The CDR3 nucleotides are TGTGCCAGCAGTCCGACGAATACAGGCTACGAGCAGTACTTC. The rearrangement links TRBV12-3 or TRBV12-4 to TRBJ2-7; tentative D call: TRBD1 (5 bases). V was pared by 5 bases and J by 3 bases, with 14 bases between. This CDR3 has 14 residues.

This clonotype appeared a few times. This rearrangement joins TRBV20-1 to TRBJ2-1, with a weak D call TRBD2 (5 bases). V gave up 7 bases and J gave up 7 bases, with 11 bases separating them. The length of the CDR3 is 11 residues. Germline loops: CDR1 DFQATT, CDR2 SNEGSKA (reference sequence). The DNA for the CDR3 is TGCAGTGGAGGGAGAGGTAATGAGCAGTTCTTC. It codes for CSGGRGNEQFF.

The genes are TRBV2 and TRBJ2-3, with 11 nucleotides matching TRBD2. The germline gives CDR1 SNHLY, CDR2 FYNNEI. V was pared by 6 bases and J by 4 bases, with 24 bases of the junction left unmatched. The CDR3 is 21 amino acids. The CDR3 loop reads CASRVALLAGVSQKPADTQYF. DNA for the CDR3: TGTGCCAGCAGGGTGGCCCTACTAGCGGGAGTTTCGCAAAAACCGGCAGATACGCAGTATTTT.

This chain connects TRBV7-2 to TRBJ2-1; 7 positions match TRBD2. This CDR3 comprises 16 residues. The germline V gene has CDR1 SGHTA and CDR2 FQGNSA. Trimming at V came to 1 base and at J to 2 bases, leaving 5 bases not matched to a gene. In DNA form, the CDR3 reads TGTGCCAGCAGCTTAGTTGCTAGCGGAACCTACAATGAGCAGTTCTTC. This encodes CASSLVASGTYNEQFF. The full variable domain, completed using reference TRBV7-2 and TRBJ2-1, is GAGVSQSPSNKVTEKGKDVELRCDPISGHTALYWYRQSLGQGLEFLIYFQGNSAPDKSGLPSDRFSAERTGGSVSTLTIQRTQQEDSAVYLCASSLVASGTYNEQFFGPGTRLTVL.

This chain connects TRBV20-1 to TRBJ2-5, with D maybe TRBD1 (6 bases). The V and J ends lost 2 bases and 5 bases respectively, with 18 bases between them. Germline CDR1 reads DFQATT; CDR2 reads SNEGSKA (reference sequence). The CDR3 length is 15 residues. The CDR3 reads CSARPRDTGGETQYF. CDR3 nucleotide sequence: TGCAGTGCTAGACCACGGGACACAGGTGGGGAGACCCAGTACTTC.

This clonotype has only a few counts. The V call is TRBV25-1, the J call TRBJ1-2; no reliable D call. CDR3 size: 14 residues. Trimming shortened V by 4 bases and J by 2 bases, and 11 bases separated the two germline ends. Germline CDR1 MGHDK, CDR2 SYGVNS. The CDR3 nucleotides are TGTGCCAGCAGTGCCTGGACGGCGAACTATGGCTACACCTTC. Translated: CASSAWTANYGYTF.